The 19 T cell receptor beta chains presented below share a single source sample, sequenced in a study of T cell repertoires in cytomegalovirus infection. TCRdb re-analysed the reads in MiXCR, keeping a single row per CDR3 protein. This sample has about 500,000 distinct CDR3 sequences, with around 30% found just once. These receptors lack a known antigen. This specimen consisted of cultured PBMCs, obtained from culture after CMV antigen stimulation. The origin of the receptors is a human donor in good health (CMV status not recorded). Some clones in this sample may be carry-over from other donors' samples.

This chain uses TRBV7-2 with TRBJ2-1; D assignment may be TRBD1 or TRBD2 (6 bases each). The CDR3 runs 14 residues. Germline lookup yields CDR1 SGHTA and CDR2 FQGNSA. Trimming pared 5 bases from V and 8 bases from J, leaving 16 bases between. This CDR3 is CASSPPPGGDEQFF. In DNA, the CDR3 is TGTGCCAGCAGCCCCCCCCCCGGGGGCGATGAGCAGTTCTTC.

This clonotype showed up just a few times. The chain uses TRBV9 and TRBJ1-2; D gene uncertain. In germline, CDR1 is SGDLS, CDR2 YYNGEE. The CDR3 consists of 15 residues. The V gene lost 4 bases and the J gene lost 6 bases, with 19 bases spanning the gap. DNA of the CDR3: TGTGCCAGCAGCTTCCGGGCGGCGCCGGTCGATGGCTACACCTTC. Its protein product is CASSFRAAPVDGYTF.

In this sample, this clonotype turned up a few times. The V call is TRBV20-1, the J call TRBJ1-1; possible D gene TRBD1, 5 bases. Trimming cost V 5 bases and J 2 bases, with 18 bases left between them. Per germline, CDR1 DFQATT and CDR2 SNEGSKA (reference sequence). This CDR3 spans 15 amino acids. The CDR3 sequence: CSAPREGFGNTEAFF. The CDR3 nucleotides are TGCAGTGCTCCCCGGGAGGGGTTTGGAAACACTGAAGCTTTCTTT.

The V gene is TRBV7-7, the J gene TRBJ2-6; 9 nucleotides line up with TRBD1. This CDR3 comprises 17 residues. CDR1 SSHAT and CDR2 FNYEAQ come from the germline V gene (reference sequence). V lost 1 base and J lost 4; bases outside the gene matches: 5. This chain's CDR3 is CASSLGTGGDGANVLTF. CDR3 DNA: TGTGCCAGCAGCTTAGGTACAGGGGGCGACGGGGCCAACGTCCTGACTTTC.

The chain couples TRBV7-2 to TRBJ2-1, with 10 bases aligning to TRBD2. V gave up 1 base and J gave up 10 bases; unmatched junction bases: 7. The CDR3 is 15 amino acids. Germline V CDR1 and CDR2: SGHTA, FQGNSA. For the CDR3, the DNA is TGTGCCAGCAGCTTAGTAGCGGGAGGCTCCGAAGAGCAGTTCTTC. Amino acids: CASSLVAGGSEEQFF.

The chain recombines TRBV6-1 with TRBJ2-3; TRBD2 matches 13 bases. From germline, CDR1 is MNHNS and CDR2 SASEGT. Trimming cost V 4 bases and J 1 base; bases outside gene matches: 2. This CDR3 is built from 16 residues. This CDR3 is CASSVTSGGGTDTQYF. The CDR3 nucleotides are TGTGCCAGCAGTGTAACTAGCGGGGGGGGCACAGATACGCAGTATTTT.

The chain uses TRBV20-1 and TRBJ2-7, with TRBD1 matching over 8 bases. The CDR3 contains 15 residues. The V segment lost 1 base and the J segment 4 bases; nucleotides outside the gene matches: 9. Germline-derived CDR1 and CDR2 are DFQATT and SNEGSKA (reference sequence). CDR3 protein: CSARVSQGAVYEQYF. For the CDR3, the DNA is TGCAGTGCTAGAGTGAGTCAGGGGGCCGTATACGAGCAGTACTTC.

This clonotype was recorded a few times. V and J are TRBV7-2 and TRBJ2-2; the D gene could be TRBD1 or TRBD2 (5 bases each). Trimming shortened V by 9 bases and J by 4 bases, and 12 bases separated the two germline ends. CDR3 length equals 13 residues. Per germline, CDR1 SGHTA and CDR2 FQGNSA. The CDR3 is CARKTGATGELFF. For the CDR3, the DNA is TGTGCCAGGAAAACCGGGGCCACCGGGGAGCTGTTTTTT.

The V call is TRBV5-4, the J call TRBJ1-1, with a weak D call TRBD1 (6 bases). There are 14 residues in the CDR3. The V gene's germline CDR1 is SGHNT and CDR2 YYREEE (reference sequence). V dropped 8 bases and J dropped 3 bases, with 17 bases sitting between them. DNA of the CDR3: TGTGCCAGTCTCAGAGGGGGGCGGGACACTGAAGCTTTCTTT. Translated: CASLRGGRDTEAFF.

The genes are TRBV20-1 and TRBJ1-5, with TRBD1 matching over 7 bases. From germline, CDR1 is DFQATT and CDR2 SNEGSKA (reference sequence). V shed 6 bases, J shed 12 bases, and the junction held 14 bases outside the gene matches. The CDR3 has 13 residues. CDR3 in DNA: TGCAGTGCCCTAACAGGGGACCGAGATGGCCAGCATTTT. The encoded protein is CSALTGDRDGQHF.

DNA for the CDR3: TGTGCCACCAGCAGACCCCAGGGAGTCGGCACAGATACGCAGTATTTT. Translated, it gives CATSRPQGVGTDTQYF. This chain joins TRBV15 and TRBJ2-3, with D possibly being TRBD1 or TRBD2 (5 bases each). The germline V and J ends were trimmed by 2 bases and 1 base, with 13 bases remaining between them. CDR3 length equals 16 residues. The germline CDR1 and CDR2 sequences are LNHNV and YYDKDF (reference sequence).

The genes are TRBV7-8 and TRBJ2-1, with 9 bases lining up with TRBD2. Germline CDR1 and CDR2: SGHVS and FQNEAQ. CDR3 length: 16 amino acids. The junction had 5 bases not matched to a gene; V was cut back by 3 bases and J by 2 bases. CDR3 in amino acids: CASSFLASGTYNEQFF. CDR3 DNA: TGTGCCAGCAGCTTTCTGGCTAGCGGGACCTACAATGAGCAGTTCTTC.

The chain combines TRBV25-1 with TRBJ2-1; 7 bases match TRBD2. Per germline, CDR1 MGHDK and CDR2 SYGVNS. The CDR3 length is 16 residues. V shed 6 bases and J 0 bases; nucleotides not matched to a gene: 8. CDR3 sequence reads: CASSRAGSSSYNEQFF. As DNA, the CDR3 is TGTGCCAGCAGCCGAGCGGGATCGAGCTCCTACAATGAGCAGTTCTTC.

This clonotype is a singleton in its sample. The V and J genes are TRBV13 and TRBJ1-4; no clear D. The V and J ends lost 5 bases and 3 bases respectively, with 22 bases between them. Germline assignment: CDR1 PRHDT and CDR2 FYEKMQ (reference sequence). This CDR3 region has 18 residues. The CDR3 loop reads CASSPGVAERWANEKLFF. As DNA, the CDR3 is TGTGCCAGCAGCCCCGGGGTAGCGGAGCGTTGGGCTAATGAAAAACTGTTTTTT.

CDR3 loop: CASSPGTGWDTEAFF. The CDR3 bases are TGTGCCAGCAGCCCCGGAACAGGGTGGGACACTGAAGCTTTCTTT. This chain joins TRBV7-9 and TRBJ1-1, with D perhaps matching TRBD1 (6 bases). The CDR3 sequence is 15 residues long. Germline V gives CDR1 SEHNR, CDR2 FQNEAQ (reference sequence). V shed 5 bases and J shed 3 bases, with 16 bases lying between them.

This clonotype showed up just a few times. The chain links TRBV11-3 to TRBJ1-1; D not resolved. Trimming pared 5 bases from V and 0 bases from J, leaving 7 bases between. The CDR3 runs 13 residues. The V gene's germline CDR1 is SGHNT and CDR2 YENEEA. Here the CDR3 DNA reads TGTGCCAGCAGCCGCTATTTGAACACTGAAGCTTTCTTT. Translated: CASSRYLNTEAFF.

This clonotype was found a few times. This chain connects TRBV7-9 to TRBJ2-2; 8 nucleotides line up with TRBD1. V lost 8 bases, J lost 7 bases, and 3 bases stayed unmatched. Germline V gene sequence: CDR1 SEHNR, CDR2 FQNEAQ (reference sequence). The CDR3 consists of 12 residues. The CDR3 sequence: CASGTGDGELFF. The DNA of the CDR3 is TGTGCCAGCGGGACAGGTGACGGGGAGCTGTTTTTT.

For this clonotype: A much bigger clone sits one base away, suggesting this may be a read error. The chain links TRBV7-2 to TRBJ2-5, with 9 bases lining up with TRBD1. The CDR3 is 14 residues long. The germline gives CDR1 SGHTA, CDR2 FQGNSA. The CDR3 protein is CAGSLGTGRETQYF. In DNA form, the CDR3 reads TGTGCCGGCAGCTTAGGGACAGGGAGGGAGACCCAGTACTTC. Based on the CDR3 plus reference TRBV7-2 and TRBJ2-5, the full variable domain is GAGVSQSPSNKVTEKGKDVELRCDPISGHTALYWYRQSLGQGLEFLIYFQGNSAPDKSGLPSDRFSAERTGGSVSTLTIQRTQQEDSAVYLCAGSLGTGRETQYFGPGTRLLVL.

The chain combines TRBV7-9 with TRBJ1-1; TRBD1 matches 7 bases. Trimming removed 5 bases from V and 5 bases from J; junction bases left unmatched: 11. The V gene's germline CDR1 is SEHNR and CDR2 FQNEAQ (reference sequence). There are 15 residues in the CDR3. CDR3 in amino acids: CASSRSGQAVTEAFF. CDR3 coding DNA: TGTGCCAGCAGCCGCTCAGGACAGGCGGTGACTGAAGCTTTCTTT.